This TCR beta chain derives from a study of blood T cell repertoires in COVID-19. In the original workflow: The assay estimated nucleated cells by amplifying reference gene primers. TCRdb's copy holds only in-frame clones and misses some; the assay was immunoSEQ multiplex PCR. The V and J calls and clone size are taken from that table; D and trimming were inferred from the DNA. In the table there are approximately 210,000 clones, 75% to 90% of which are singletons. The CDR3 extends over 13 amino acids. Germline CDR1 SGHTA, CDR2 FQGNSA. V lost 2 bases to trimming and J lost 0 bases, with 5 bases between them.

The source is a human donor in a cohort sampled during active COVID-19. The chain uses TRBV7-2 and TRBJ2-7; D unclear. The sample consisted of peripheral blood. The CDR3: CASSLQASYEQYF. The CDR3 DNA is TGTGCCAGCAGCTTACAGGCCTCCTACGAGCAGTACTTC.